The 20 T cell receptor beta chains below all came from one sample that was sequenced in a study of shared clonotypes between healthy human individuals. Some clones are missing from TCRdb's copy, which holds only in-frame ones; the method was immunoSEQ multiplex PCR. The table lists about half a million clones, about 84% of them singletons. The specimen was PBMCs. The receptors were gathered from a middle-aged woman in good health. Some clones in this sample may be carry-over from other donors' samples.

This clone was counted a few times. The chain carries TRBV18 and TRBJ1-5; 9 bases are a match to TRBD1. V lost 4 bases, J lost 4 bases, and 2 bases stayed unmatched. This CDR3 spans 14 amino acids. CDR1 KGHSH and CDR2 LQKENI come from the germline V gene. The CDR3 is CASSRGTGNQPQHF. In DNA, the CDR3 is TGTGCCAGCTCACGAGGGACAGGGAATCAGCCCCAGCATTTT.

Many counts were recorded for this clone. CDR3 sequence: CASSLGTGGYGYTF. For the CDR3, the DNA is TGCGCCAGCAGCTTGGGGACAGGGGGCTATGGCTACACCTTC. J is TRBJ1-2 and V is TRBV5-1, with 10 bases aligning to TRBD1. With 0 bases clipped from V and 4 bases from J, the junction kept 0 bases outside the gene matches. In germline, CDR1 is SGHRS, CDR2 YFSETQ. The CDR3 is 14 residues long.

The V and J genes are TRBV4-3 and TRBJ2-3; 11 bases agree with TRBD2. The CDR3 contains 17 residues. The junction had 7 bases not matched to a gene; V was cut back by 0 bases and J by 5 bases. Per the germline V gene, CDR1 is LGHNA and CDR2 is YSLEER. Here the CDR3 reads CASSQDGSGRAIDTQYF. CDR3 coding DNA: TGCGCCAGCAGCCAAGATGGTAGCGGGAGGGCCATAGATACGCAGTATTTT.

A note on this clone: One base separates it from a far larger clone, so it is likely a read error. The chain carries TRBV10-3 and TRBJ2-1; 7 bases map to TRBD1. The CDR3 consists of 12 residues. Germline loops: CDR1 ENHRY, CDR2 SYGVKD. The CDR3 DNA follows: TGTGCCATCAGTGAGCCTGGACAGGAGCAGCTCTTC. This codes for CAISEPGQEQLF.

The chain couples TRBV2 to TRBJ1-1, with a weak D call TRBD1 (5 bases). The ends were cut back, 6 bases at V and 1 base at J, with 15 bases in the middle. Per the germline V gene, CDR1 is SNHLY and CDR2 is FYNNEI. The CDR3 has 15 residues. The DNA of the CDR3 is TGTGCCAGCAGCTTGACAGTTGCGACGAACACTGAAGCTTTCTTT. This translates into CASSLTVATNTEAFF.

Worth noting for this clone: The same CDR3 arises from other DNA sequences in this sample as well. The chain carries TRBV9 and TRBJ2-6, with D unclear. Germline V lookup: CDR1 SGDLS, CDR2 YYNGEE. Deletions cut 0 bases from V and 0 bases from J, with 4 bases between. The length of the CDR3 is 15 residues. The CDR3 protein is CASSVGGSGANVLTF. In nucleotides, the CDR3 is TGTGCCAGCAGCGTAGGGGGCTCTGGGGCCAACGTCCTGACTTTC.

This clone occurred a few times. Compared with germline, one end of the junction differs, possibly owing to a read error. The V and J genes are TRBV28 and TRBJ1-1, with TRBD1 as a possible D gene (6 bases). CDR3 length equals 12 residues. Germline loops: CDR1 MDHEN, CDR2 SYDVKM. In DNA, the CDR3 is TGTGCCAGCCGAACAGGGAACACTGAAGCTTCCTTT. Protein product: CASRTGNTEASF.

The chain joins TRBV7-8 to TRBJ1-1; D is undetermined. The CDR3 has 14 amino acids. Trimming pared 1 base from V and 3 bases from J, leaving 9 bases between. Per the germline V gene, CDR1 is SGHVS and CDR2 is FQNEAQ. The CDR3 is CASSLGRGYTEAFF. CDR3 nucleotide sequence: TGTGCCAGCAGCTTAGGCCGCGGGTACACTGAAGCTTTCTTT.

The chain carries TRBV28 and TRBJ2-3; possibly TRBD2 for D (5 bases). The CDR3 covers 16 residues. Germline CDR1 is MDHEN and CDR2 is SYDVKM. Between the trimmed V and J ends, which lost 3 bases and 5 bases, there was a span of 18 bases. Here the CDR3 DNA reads TGTGCCAGCAGTTTGCCCCCCCCACCCGGAGGAGATACGCAGTATTTT. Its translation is CASSLPPPPGGDTQYF.

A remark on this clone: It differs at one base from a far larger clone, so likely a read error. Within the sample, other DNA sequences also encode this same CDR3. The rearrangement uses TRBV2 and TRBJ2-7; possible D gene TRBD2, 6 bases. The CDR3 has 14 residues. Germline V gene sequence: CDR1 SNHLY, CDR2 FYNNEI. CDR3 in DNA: TGTGCCAGCAAAAGACTAGAGCGGAACTACGAGCAGTATTTC. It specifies CASKRLERNYEQYF.

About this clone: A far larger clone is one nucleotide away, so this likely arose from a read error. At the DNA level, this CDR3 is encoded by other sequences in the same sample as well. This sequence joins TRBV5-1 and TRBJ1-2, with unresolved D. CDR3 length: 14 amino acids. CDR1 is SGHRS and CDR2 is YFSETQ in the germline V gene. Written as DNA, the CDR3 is TGCGCCAGCAGCTTGACGGCGGAAAGCTATGGCTACACCTTT. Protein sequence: CASSLTAESYGYTF.

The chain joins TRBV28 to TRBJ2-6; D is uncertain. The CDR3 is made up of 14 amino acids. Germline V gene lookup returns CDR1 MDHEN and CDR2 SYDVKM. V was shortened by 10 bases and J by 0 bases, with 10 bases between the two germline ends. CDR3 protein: CATKRSSGANVLTF. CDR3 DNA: TGTGCCACCAAAAGGAGCTCTGGGGCCAACGTCCTGACTTTC.

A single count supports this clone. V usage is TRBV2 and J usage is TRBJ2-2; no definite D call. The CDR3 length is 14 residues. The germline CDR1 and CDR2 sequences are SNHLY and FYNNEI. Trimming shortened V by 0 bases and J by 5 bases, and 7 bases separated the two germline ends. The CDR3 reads CASSEARQTGELFF. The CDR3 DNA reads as TGTGCCAGCAGTGAAGCGCGGCAGACCGGGGAGCTGTTTTTT.

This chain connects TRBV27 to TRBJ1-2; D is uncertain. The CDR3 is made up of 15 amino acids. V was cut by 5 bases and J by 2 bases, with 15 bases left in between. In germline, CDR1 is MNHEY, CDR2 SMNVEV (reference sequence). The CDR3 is CASSLSGGVNYGYTF. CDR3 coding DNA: TGTGCCAGCAGTCTCTCCGGTGGGGTGAACTATGGCTACACCTTC.

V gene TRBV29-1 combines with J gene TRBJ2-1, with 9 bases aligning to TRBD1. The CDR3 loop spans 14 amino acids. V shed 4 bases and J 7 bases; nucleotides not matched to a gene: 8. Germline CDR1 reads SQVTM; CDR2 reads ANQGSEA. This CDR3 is CSVADRGGINEQFF. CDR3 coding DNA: TGCAGCGTTGCGGACAGGGGAGGTATTAATGAGCAGTTCTTC.

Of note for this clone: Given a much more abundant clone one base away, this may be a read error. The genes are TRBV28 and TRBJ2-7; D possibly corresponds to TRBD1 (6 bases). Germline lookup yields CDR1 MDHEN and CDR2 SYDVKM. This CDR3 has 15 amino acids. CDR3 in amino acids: CASGLQGPYAYEQYF. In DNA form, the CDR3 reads TGTGCCAGCGGTTTGCAGGGGCCCTACGCCTACGAGCAGTACTTC.

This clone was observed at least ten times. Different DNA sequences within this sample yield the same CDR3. The CDR3 DNA reads as TGTGCCATCAGTTTGACAGGGGGCAACTATGGCTACACCTTC. This encodes CAISLTGGNYGYTF. The chain has TRBV10-3 and TRBJ1-2, with 10 bases lining up with TRBD1. Germline lookup yields CDR1 ENHRY and CDR2 SYGVKD. Losses at the gene ends were 5 bases for V and 2 bases for J; bases not matched to a gene: 2. This CDR3 has 14 residues.

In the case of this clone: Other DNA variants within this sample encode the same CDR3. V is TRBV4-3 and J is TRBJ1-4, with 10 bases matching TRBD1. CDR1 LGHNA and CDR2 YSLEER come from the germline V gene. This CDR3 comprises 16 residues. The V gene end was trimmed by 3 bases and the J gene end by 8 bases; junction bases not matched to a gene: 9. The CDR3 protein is CASSQYLGTGAEKLFF. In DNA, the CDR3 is TGCGCCAGCAGCCAGTATCTTGGGACAGGGGCCGAAAAACTGTTTTTT.

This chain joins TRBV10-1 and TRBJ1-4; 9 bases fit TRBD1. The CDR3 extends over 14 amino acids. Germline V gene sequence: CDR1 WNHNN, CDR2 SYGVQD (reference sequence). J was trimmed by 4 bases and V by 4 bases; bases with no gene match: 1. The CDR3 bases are TGCGCCAGCAGTGGGGACAGGGTTAATGAAAAACTGTTTTTT. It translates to CASSGDRVNEKLFF.

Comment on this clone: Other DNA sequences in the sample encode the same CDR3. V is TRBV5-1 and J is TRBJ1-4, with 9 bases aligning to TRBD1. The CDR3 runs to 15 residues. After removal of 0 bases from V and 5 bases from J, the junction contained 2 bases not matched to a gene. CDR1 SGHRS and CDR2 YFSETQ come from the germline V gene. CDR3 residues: CASSLAGTGNEKLFF. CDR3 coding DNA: TGCGCCAGCAGCTTGGCCGGGACAGGGAATGAAAAACTGTTTTTT.